This T cell receptor (beta chain) derives from a study of response to subunit inactivated influenza vaccine. Each CDR3 protein is one row after TCRdb ran MiXCR on the RT-PCR reads. The sample records 450,000 to 500,000 distinct CDR3 sequences, around 9.9% being singletons. There are 12 residues in the CDR3. Trimming took 0 bases from V and 10 from J, leaving 6 bases between them. Germline CDR1 KGHDR, CDR2 SFDVKD. In its sample, this clonotype was seen a few times. This TCR was recovered from a man over 45 who received an inactivated influenza vaccine. Specimen: PBMCs from blood, collected 40 to 50 days after vaccination. This chain uses TRBV24-1 with TRBJ2-1; D remains ambiguous. Here the CDR3 DNA reads TGTGCCACCAGTGATTTGCAGCAGGAGCAGTTCTTC. It translates to CATSDLQQEQFF.